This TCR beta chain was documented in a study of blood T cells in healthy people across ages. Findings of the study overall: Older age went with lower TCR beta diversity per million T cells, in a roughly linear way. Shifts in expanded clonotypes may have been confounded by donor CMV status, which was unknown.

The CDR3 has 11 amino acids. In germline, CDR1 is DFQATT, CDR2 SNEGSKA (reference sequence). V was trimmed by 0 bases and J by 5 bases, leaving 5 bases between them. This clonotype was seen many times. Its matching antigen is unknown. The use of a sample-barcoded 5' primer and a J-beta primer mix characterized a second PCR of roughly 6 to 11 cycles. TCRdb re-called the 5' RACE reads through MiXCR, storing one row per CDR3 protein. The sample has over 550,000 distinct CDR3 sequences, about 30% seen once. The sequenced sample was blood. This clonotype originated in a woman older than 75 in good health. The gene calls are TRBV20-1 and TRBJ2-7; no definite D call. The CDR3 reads CSARDRNEQYF. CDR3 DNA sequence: TGCAGTGCTAGAGATCGGAACGAGCAGTACTTC.